These 13 T cell receptor beta chains were all obtained from the same sample, sequenced in a study of shared clonotypes between healthy human individuals. Using immunoSEQ multiplex PCR, the repertoire was profiled, and TCRdb retains in-frame clones only, with some absent. In the table there are roughly 2.4 million clones, 90% to 97% of which are singletons. The sequenced material came from naive CD4+ T cells sorted from blood. Subset here: CD45RA+ positively selected. The origin of the receptors is a man aged 18-30 years in good health.

This rearrangement joins TRBV5-1 to TRBJ1-2; maybe TRBD1 (5 bases). The ends were cut back, 0 bases at V and 8 bases at J, with 11 bases in the middle. This CDR3 comprises 13 residues. Germline CDR1 and CDR2: SGHRS and YFSETQ. The CDR3 loop reads CASSLGAGRGYTF. Written as DNA, the CDR3 is TGCGCCAGCAGCTTGGGGGCAGGGAGAGGCTACACCTTC.

The J gene is TRBJ1-1, the V gene TRBV28; 7 bases line up with TRBD1. Germline V gene lookup returns CDR1 MDHEN and CDR2 SYDVKM. Losses at the gene ends were 10 bases for V and 2 bases for J; bases not matched to a gene: 19. The CDR3 sequence is 17 residues long. CDR3 in DNA: TGTGCCAACGATCAGGACAGGCGCTTCAACCACAACACTGAAGCTTTCTTT. As protein: CANDQDRRFNHNTEAFF.

V gene TRBV10-3 combines with J gene TRBJ2-1; 7 bases line up with TRBD2. Germline-derived CDR1 and CDR2 are ENHRY and SYGVKD. The CDR3 consists of 15 residues. With V trimmed by 0 bases and J by 5 bases, 4 bases remained unmatched. CDR3 in DNA: TGTGCCATCAGTGAGTCGGAGCTAGCGGACAATGAGCAGTTCTTC. It codes for CAISESELADNEQFF.

V is TRBV5-6 and J is TRBJ1-2; D gene ambiguous. This CDR3 spans 12 amino acids. Germline loops: CDR1 SGHDT, CDR2 YYEEEE. The germline V and J ends were trimmed by 4 bases and 4 bases, with 8 bases remaining between them. The CDR3 sequence: CASSLTLYGYTF. The CDR3 DNA reads as TGTGCCAGCAGCCTCACCCTCTATGGCTACACCTTC.

Concerning this clone: This specimen includes other DNA sequences encoding the same CDR3. J is TRBJ2-3 and V is TRBV5-1; D is possibly TRBD2 (7 bases). CDR1 is SGHRS and CDR2 is YFSETQ in the germline V gene. The CDR3 spans 14 residues. Deletions cut 5 bases from V and 3 bases from J, with 13 bases between. The CDR3 loop reads CASSRGGATDTQYF. In nucleotides, the CDR3 is TGCGCCAGCAGTCGAGGGGGGGCTACAGATACGCAGTATTTT.

The CDR3 DNA follows: TGTGCCAGCAGTGACACCCTCGGACGGTATGGCTACACCTTC. This codes for CASSDTLGRYGYTF. The V call is TRBV6-1, the J call TRBJ1-2; D uncertain. The CDR3 totals 14 residues. The germline gives CDR1 MNHNS, CDR2 SASEGT. V was shortened by 3 bases and J by 5 bases, with 13 bases between the two germline ends.

This sequence joins TRBV6-1 and TRBJ2-7; TRBD1 matches 12 bases. Looked up from germline, CDR1 is MNHNS and CDR2 is SASEGT. This CDR3 region has 18 residues. J was trimmed by 3 bases and V by 4 bases; bases with no gene match: 13. Here the CDR3 DNA reads TGTGCCAGCAGTGGGGACAGGGGGCTACTAGCGGGGCACTACGAGCAGTACTTC. As protein: CASSGDRGLLAGHYEQYF.

V and J are TRBV21-1 and TRBJ2-1; the table assigns TRBD1, which was not confirmed against the DNA. TRBV21-1 is a listed pseudogene. The CDR3 has 15 residues. CDR3 sequence: CASSKTGTGHNEQFF. As DNA, the CDR3 is TGTGCCAGCAGCAAAACCGGGACAGGGCACAATGAGCAGTTCTTC.

The J gene is TRBJ1-5, the V gene TRBV18; D unresolved. Germline-derived CDR1 and CDR2 are KGHSH and LQKENI. Trimming left V 3 bases short and J 1 base short, with 10 bases between. CDR3 size: 15 residues. CDR3: CASSPDLDSNQPQHF. The CDR3, as DNA: TGTGCCAGCTCACCGGATCTGGACAGCAATCAGCCCCAGCATTTT. Looking up the rest from reference TRBV18 and TRBJ1-5 gives the full variable domain: NAGVMQNPRHLVRRRGQEARLRCSPMKGHSHVYWYRQLPEEGLKFMVYLQKENIIDESGMPKERFSAEFPKEGPSILRIQQVVRGDSAAYFCASSPDLDSNQPQHFGDGTRLSIL.

The V and J genes are TRBV6-5 and TRBJ1-5, with a tentative D call TRBD1 (5 bases). Deletions cut 5 bases from V and 1 base from J, with 9 bases between. The germline CDR1 and CDR2 sequences are MNHEY and SVGAGI. CDR3 size: 14 residues. CDR3 sequence reads: CASSPEGSNQPQHF. Written as DNA, the CDR3 is TGTGCCAGCAGTCCCGAGGGGAGCAATCAGCCCCAGCATTTT.

This clone was recorded once. This CDR3 is also generated by other DNA sequences in the sample. The chain combines TRBV5-1 with TRBJ2-6; D not certain. The germline gives CDR1 SGHRS, CDR2 YFSETQ. V was clipped by 2 bases and J by 0 bases, with 3 bases between them. The CDR3 consists of 14 residues. DNA of the CDR3: TGCGCCAGCAGCTTTAGCTCTGGGGCCAACGTCCTGACTTTC. This sequence encodes CASSFSSGANVLTF.

The chain combines TRBV5-6 with TRBJ2-1, with D possibly being TRBD2 (7 bases). The CDR3 totals 16 residues. In germline, CDR1 is SGHDT, CDR2 YYEEEE. V was cut by 1 base and J by 2 bases, with 13 bases left in between. CDR3 nucleotides: TGTGCCAGCAGCTTGAGGGGGGGAAATACCTACAATGAGCAGTTCTTC. This sequence encodes CASSLRGGNTYNEQFF.

This clone was observed once. The chain uses TRBV10-3 and TRBJ1-6; the D gene is possibly TRBD1 (6 bases). Germline V lookup: CDR1 ENHRY, CDR2 SYGVKD. This CDR3 comprises 14 residues. The V gene lost 5 bases and the J gene lost 9 bases, with 14 bases spanning the gap. CDR3 region: CAISSRQEGSPLHF. CDR3 nucleotides: TGTGCCATCAGTTCTCGACAGGAGGGTTCACCCCTCCACTTT.